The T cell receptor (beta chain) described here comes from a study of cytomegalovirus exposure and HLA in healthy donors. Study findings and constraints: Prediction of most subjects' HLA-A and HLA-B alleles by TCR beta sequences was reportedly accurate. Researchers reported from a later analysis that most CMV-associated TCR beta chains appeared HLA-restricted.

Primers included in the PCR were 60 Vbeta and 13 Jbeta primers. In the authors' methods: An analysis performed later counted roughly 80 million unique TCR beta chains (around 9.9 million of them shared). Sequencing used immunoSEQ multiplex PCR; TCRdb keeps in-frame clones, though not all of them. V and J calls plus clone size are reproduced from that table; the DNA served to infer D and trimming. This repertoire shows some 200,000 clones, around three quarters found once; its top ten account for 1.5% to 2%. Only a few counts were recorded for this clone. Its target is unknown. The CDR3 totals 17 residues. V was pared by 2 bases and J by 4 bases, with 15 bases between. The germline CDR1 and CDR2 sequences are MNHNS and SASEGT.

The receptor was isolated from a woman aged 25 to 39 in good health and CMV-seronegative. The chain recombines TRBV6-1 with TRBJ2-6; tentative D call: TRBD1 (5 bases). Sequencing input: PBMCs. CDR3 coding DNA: TGTGCCAGCAGTGAACAGGCCCAGGGCCTGGGGGCCAACGTCCTGACTTTC. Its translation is CASSEQAQGLGANVLTF.